This section outlines one T cell receptor (beta chain) sequence together with its context. Its antigen is not known. The data are from a study of shared clonotypes between healthy human individuals. Points from the study as a whole: What rarefaction showed was incomplete sorted-subset sequencing despite large depth.

The CDR3 runs 13 residues. Trimming stripped 3 bases from V and 10 bases from J, with 13 bases between. CDR1 and CDR2 (germline): SEHNR, FQNEAQ (reference sequence). Profiling relied on immunoSEQ multiplex PCR, and the TCRdb table lists in-frame clones only, not all of them. This table has around 1.4 million clones, 98% to 99% appearing once. Investigators divided CD4+ cells into CD45RA+ naive and CD45RA-negative memory subsets. The sequence derives from a man younger than 45 in good health. Source material: naive CD4+ T cells sorted from blood. As for subset: CD45RA+ positively selected. The rearrangement uses TRBV7-9 and TRBJ2-1; D is perhaps TRBD1 or TRBD2 (5 bases each). Here the CDR3 reads CASSFGTEGEQFF. In nucleotides, the CDR3 is TGTGCCAGCAGCTTTGGGACCGAGGGCGAGCAGTTCTTC.